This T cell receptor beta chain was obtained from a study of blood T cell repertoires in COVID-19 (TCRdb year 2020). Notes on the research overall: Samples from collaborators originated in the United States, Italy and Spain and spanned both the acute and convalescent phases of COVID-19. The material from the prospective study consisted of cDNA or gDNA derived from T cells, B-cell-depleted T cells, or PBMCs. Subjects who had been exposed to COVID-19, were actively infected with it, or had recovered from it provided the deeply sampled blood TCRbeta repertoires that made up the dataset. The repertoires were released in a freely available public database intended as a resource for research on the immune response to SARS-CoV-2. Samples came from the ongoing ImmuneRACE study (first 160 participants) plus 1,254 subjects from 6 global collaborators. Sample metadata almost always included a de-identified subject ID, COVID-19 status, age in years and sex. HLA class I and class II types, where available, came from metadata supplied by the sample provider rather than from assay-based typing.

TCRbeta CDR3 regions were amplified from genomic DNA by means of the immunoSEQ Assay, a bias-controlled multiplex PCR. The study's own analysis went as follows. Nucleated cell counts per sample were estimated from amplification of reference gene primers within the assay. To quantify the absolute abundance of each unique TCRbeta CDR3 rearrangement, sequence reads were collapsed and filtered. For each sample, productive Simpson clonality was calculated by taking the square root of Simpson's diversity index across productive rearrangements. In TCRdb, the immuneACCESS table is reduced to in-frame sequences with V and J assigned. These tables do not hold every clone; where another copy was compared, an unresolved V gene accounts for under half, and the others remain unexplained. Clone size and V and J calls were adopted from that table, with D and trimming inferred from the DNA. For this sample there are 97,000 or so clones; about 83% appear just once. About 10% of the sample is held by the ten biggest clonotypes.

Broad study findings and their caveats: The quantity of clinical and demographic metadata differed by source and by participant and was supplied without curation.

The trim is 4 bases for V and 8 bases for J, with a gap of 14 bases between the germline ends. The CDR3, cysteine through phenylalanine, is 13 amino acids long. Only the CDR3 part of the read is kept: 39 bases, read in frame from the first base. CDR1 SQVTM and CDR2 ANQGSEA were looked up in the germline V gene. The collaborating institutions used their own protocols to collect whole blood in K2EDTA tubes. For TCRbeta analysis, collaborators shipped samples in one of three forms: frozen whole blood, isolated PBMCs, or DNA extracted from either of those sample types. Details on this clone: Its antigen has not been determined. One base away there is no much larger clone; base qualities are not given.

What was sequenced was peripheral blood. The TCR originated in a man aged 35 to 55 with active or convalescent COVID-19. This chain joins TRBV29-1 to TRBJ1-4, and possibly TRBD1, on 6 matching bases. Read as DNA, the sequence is TGCAGCGTTGGGGGACACATGGGGGAAAAACTGTTTTTT. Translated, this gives CSVGGHMGEKLFF.